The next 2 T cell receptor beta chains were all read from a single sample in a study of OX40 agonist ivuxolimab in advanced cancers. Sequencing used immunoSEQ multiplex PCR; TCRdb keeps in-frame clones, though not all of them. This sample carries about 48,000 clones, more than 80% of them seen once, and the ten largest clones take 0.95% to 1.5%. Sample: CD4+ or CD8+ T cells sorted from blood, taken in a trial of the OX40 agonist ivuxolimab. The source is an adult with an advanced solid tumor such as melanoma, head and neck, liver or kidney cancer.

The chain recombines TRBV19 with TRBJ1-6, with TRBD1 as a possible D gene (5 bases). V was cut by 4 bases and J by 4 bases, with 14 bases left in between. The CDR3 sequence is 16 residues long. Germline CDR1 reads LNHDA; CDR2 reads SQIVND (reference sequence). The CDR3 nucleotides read TGTGCCAGTAGTACCCGAACCGGGGCTTATAATTCACCCCTCCACTTT. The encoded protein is CASSTRTGAYNSPLHF.

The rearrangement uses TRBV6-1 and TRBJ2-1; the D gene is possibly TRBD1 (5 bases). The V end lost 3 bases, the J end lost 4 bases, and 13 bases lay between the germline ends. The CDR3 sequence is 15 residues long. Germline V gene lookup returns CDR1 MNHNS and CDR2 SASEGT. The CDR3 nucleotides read TGTGCCAGCAGTGAGAACAGGATTATTTACAATGAGCAGTTCTTC. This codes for CASSENRIIYNEQFF.